Sequencing of this T cell receptor beta chain was carried out in a study of blood T cell repertoires in COVID-19. Study-level information: COVID-19 samples from acute and convalescent phases originated in the United States, Italy and Spain. T cells, B-cell-depleted T cells, or PBMCs provided the cDNA or gDNA that served as material.

The CDR3 consists of 14 residues. The V gene's germline CDR1 is SNHLY and CDR2 FYNNEI. V dropped 5 bases and J dropped 8; count of bases not matched to a gene: 8. Assay used: immunoSEQ multiplex PCR; TCRdb lists only in-frame clones, some missing. The data show roughly 250,000 clones, with approximately 86% seen just once and around 5.2% held by the top ten. The chain couples TRBV2 to TRBJ1-2, with 10 bases that match TRBD1. The sequenced sample was peripheral blood. This TCR was recovered from a human donor in a cohort sampled during active COVID-19. The CDR3 loop is CASSSQTGGGGYTF. Here the CDR3 DNA reads TGTGCCAGCAGTTCCCAGACAGGGGGCGGCGGCTACACCTTC.